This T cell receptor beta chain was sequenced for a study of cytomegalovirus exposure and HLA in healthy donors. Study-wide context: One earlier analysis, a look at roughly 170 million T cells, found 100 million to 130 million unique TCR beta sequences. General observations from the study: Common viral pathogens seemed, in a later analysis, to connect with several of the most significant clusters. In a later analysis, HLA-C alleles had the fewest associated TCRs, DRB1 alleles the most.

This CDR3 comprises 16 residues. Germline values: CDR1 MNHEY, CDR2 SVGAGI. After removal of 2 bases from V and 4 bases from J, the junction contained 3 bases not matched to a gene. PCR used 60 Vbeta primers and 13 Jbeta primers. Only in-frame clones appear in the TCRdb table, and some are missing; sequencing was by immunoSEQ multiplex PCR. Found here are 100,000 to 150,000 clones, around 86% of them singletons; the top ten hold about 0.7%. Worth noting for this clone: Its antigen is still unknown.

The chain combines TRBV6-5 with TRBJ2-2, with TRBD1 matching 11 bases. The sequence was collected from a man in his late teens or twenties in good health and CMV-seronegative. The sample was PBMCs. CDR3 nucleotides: TGTGCCAGCAGTTACGGACAGGGGGCGGTCACCGGGGAGCTGTTTTTT. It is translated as CASSYGQGAVTGELFF.